Listed here is a single TCR beta chain. The record originates from a study of blood T cells in healthy people across ages. A second PCR, run for roughly 7 to 11 cycles, used a sample-barcoded 5' primer plus a J-beta primer mix. TCRdb re-derived calls from the 5' RACE reads in MiXCR, one entry per CDR3 protein. The table records 730,000 or so distinct CDR3 sequences, about 43% of them present only once. Looked up from germline, CDR1 is MNHEY and CDR2 is SVGEGT. The V end lost 6 bases, the J end lost 8 bases, and 21 bases lay between the germline ends. This CDR3 spans 15 amino acids. The rearrangement uses TRBV6-2 or TRBV6-3 and TRBJ2-3; D is possibly TRBD1 (6 bases). The receptor's source is a man older than 75 in good health. Input material: blood. The chain's CDR3 is CASRATGLRTGTQYF. The CDR3 nucleotides read TGTGCCAGCAGAGCGACAGGCCTCCGCACGGGTACGCAGTATTTT.